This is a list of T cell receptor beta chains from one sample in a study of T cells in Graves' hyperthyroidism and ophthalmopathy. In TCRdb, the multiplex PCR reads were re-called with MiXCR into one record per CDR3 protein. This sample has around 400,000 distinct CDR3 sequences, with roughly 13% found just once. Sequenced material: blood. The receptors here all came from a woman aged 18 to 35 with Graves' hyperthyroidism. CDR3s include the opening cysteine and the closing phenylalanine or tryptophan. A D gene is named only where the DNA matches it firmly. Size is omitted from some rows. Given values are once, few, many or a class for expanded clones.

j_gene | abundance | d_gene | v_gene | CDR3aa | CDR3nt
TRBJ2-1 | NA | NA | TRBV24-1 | CATSDQLPSSYNEQFF | TGTGCCACCAGTGATCAACTTCCAAGCTCCTACAATGAGCAGTTCTTC
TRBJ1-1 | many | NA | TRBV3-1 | CASSPGARNTEAFF | TGTGCCAGCAGTCCAGGGGCTAGGAACACTGAAGCTTTCTTT
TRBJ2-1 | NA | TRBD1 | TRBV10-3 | CATGTGDLAMEFF | TGTGCCACCGGGACAGGGGACCTCGCAATGGAGTTCTTC
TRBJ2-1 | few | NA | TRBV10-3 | CAISESRLKKSYNEQFF | TGTGCCATCAGTGAGTCGCGACTCAAGAAATCCTACAATGAGCAGTTCTTC
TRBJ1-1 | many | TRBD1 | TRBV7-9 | CASSLGQDGTEAFF | TGTGCCAGCAGTCTGGGACAGGACGGGACTGAAGCTTTCTTT
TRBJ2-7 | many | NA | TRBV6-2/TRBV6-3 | CASRVGTFYEQYF | TGTGCCAGCAGAGTCGGGACGTTCTACGAGCAGTACTTC
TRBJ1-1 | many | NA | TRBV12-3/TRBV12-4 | CASSPPPGGIAFF | TGTGCCAGCAGTCCTCCCCCGGGAGGAATAGCTTTCTTT
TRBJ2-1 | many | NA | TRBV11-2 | CASTLTSYNEQFF | TGTGCCAGCACCCTTACCTCCTACAATGAGCAGTTCTTC
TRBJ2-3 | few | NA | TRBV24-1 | CATGGRTDTQYF | TGTGCCACCGGGGGGCGCACAGATACGCAGTATTTT
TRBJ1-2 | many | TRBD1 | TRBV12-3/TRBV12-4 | CASSWTGGGYGYTF | TGTGCCAGCAGTTGGACAGGGGGCGGCTATGGCTACACCTTC
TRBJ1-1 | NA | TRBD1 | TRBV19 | CASNDRGVMNTEAFF | TGTGCCAGTAACGACAGGGGGGTCATGAACACTGAAGCTTTCTTT
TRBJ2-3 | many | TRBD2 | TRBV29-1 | CSAGTRMADTQYF | TGCAGCGCAGGGACTAGGATGGCAGATACGCAGTATTTT
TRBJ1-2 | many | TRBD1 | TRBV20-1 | CSARVAGGNYGYTF | TGCAGTGCTAGAGTGGCAGGGGGGAACTATGGCTACACCTTC
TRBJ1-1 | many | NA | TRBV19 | CASSLGGAAFF | TGTGCCAGTAGTCTGGGGGGCGCAGCTTTCTTT
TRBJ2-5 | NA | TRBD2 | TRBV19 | CASAGTNQETQYF | TGTGCCAGTGCCGGGACTAACCAAGAGACCCAGTACTTC
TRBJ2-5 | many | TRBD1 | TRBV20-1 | CSALPNPPDRGWETQYF | TGCAGTGCCCTCCCTAACCCCCCGGACAGGGGTTGGGAGACCCAGTACTTC
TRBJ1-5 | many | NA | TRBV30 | CAWSGGLNQPQHF | TGTGCCTGGAGTGGGGGACTCAATCAGCCCCAGCATTTT
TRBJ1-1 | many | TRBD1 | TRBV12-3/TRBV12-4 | CASTPSGGRNTEAFF | TGTGCCAGCACTCCTTCAGGGGGCCGGAACACTGAAGCTTTCTTT
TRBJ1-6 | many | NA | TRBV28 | CASSTPMGGSSYNSPLHF | TGTGCCAGCAGTACGCCCATGGGGGGTAGCTCCTATAATTCACCCCTCCACTTT
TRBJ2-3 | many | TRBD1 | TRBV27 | CASSFWTGSTASTDTQYF | TGTGCCAGCAGTTTTTGGACAGGCAGTACCGCTAGCACAGATACGCAGTATTTT
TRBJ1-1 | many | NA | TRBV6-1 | CASSFRDWGTEAFF | TGTGCCAGCAGTTTCAGGGATTGGGGCACTGAAGCTTTCTTT
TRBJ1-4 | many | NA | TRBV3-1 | CASSQRGAGDEKLFF | TGTGCCAGCAGCCAAAGGGGGGCAGGGGATGAAAAACTGTTTTTT
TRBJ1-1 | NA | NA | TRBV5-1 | CASSPDSKLNTEAFF | TGCGCCAGCAGCCCGGACAGCAAATTGAACACTGAAGCTTTCTTT
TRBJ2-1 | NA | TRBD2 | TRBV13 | CASSLQAGISYNEQFF | TGTGCCAGCAGTCTCCAAGCGGGAATCTCCTACAATGAGCAGTTCTTC
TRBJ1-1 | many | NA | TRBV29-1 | CSVVMDTEAFF | TGCAGCGTTGTGATGGACACTGAAGCTTTCTTT
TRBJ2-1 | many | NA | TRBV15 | CATGLPDNEQFF | TGTGCCACGGGTTTACCGGACAATGAGCAGTTCTTC
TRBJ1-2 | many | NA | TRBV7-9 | CASSLEGGGYTF | TGTGCCAGCAGCTTAGAGGGTGGAGGCTACACCTTC